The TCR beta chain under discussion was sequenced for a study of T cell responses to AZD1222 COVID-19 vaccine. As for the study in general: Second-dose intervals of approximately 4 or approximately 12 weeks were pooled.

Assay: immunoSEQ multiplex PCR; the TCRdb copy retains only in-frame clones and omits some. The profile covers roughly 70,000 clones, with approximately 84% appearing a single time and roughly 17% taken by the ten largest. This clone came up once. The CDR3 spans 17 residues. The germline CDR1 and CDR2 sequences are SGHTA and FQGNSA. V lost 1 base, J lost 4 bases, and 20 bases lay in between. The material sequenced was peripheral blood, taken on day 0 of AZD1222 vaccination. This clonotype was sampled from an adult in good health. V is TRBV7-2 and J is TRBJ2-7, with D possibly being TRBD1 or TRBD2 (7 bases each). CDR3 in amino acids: CASSLGGGGARMYEQYF. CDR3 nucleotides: TGTGCCAGCAGCTTAGGGGGAGGGGGCGCAAGAATGTACGAGCAGTACTTC.